This entry lists 3 T cell receptor beta chains sequenced from one sample in a study of OX40 agonist ivuxolimab in advanced cancers. Clones were read by immunoSEQ multiplex PCR, and TCRdb kept only the in-frame ones, dropping some. The sample comprises about 73,000 clones, 85% to 90% of which are singletons, and roughly 2.9% rests with the top ten. Specimen: CD4+ or CD8+ T cells sorted from blood, collected in a trial of the OX40 agonist ivuxolimab. These receptors were taken from an adult with an advanced solid tumor such as melanoma, head and neck, liver or kidney cancer.

The sample holds a few counts of this clone. J is TRBJ2-4 and V is TRBV5-1; 9 bases map to TRBD2. CDR3 length: 17 amino acids. CDR1 and CDR2 (germline): SGHRS, YFSETQ. J lost 7 bases, V lost 5 bases, and 16 bases had no gene match. The CDR3 loop is CASSPDGGRGGRNIQYF. The DNA for the CDR3 is TGCGCCAGCAGTCCGGACGGTGGGCGGGGGGGCCGGAACATTCAGTACTTC.

The chain combines TRBV5-6 with TRBJ2-5, with D perhaps matching TRBD1 (6 bases). The CDR3 runs 13 residues. Germline V gene sequence: CDR1 SGHDT, CDR2 YYEEEE. The V end was cut by 0 bases, the J end by 3 bases, with 6 bases between. CDR3 region: CASSLGTEETQYF. In DNA form, the CDR3 reads TGTGCCAGCAGCTTGGGGACAGAAGAGACCCAGTACTTC.

V and J are TRBV29-1 and TRBJ2-7, with D hard to call. V was shortened by 4 bases and J by 0 bases, with 10 bases between the two germline ends. The V gene's germline CDR1 is SQVTM and CDR2 ANQGSEA. The CDR3 is 13 residues long. This chain's CDR3 is CSVGTFLSYEQYF. The CDR3 bases are TGCAGCGTTGGTACGTTCCTCTCCTACGAGCAGTACTTC.